This TCR beta chain is from a study of response to subunit inactivated influenza vaccine. TCRdb analysed the RT-PCR reads with MiXCR anew, one entry per CDR3 protein. The data contain some 800,000 distinct CDR3 sequences, about 20% of them singletons. Points on this clonotype: Antigen: not known.

Notes on the study in general: The authors offered the suggestion that each seasonal influenza vaccination recruits few new T cells.

CDR3 length equals 13 residues. Deletions cut 5 bases from V and 11 bases from J, with 18 bases between. The sequence was obtained from a man in his fifties who received an inactivated influenza vaccine. This chain connects TRBV12-3 or TRBV12-4 to TRBJ1-1, with D tentatively TRBD1 (5 bases). The source material was PBMCs from blood, sampled about 5 days after vaccination. The CDR3 DNA reads TGTGCCAGCAGTACATCAGGACACCAGTTGGCTTTCTTT. Translation gives CASSTSGHQLAFF.